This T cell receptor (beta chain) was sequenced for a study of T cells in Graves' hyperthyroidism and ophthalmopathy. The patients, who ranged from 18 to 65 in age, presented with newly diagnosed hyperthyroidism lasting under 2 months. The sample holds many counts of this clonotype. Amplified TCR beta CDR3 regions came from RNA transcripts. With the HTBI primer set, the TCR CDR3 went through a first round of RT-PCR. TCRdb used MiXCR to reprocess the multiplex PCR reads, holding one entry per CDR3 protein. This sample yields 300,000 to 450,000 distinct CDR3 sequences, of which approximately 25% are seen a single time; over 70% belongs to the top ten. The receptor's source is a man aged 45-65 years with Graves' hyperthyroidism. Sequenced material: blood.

DNA for the CDR3: TGTGCCAGCAGTTGGCCAGGGGGCCCGGGAGCTTTCTTT. Translating gives CASSWPGGPGAFF. This chain connects TRBV6-1 to TRBJ1-1; 8 nucleotides agree with TRBD1. The CDR3 contains 13 residues. Trimming at V came to 5 bases and at J to 10 bases, leaving 9 bases not matched to a gene. Per germline, CDR1 MNHNS and CDR2 SASEGT.